The 13 T cell receptor beta chains below come from one sample, sequenced in a study of T cells in Graves' hyperthyroidism and ophthalmopathy. Amplification of TCR beta CDR3 regions used RNA as the template. The HTBI set primed first-round TCR CDR3 RT-PCR. TCRdb used MiXCR to reprocess the multiplex PCR reads, holding one entry per CDR3 protein. The data contain 350,000 to 500,000 distinct CDR3 sequences, roughly 13% of them singletons. Sample: blood. The receptor source for this set is a woman aged 18-29 years with Graves' hyperthyroidism.

The table lists this clonotype with many counts. One junction end disagrees with the germline gene, perhaps due to a read error. V usage is TRBV5-1 and J usage is TRBJ1-4; 10 bases are a match to TRBD1. Looked up from germline, CDR1 is SGHRS and CDR2 is YFSETQ. There are 14 residues in the CDR3. The DNA of the CDR3 is TGTGCCAGCAGTTTGGGACAGGGGAATGAAAAACTGTTTTTT. It translates to CASSLGQGNEKLFF.

The V gene is TRBV7-2, the J gene TRBJ1-2; D perhaps matches TRBD1 (6 bases). Trimming took off 6 bases at V and 5 bases at J, with 16 bases between the two ends. CDR3 length equals 14 residues. The germline gives CDR1 SGHTA, CDR2 FQGNSA. The CDR3 coding sequence is TGTGCCAGCAGTTATAAACAGGGCCTTTATGGCTACACCTTC. This sequence encodes CASSYKQGLYGYTF. The full variable domain, its missing parts supplied by reference TRBV7-2 and TRBJ1-2, is GAGVSQSPSNKVTEKGKDVELRCDPISGHTALYWYRQSLGQGLEFLIYFQGNSAPDKSGLPSDRFSAERTGGSVSTLTIQRTQQEDSAVYLCASSYKQGLYGYTFGSGTRLTVV.

This clonotype occurred many times. The rearrangement links TRBV20-1 to TRBJ2-7; D might be TRBD2 (6 bases). Germline-derived CDR1 and CDR2 are DFQATT and SNEGSKA (reference sequence). The CDR3 loop spans 13 amino acids. The germline V and J ends were trimmed by 3 bases and 1 base, with 10 bases remaining between them. CDR3 region: CSARPGLSYEQYF. For the CDR3, the DNA is TGCAGTGCTAGGCCGGGACTTTCCTACGAGCAGTACTTC.

This clonotype has more than one count but fewer than ten. V gene TRBV20-1 combines with J gene TRBJ1-1, with D unresolved. CDR1 and CDR2 (germline): DFQATT, SNEGSKA (reference sequence). The CDR3 spans 15 residues. Trimming cost V 3 bases and J 1 base, with 15 bases left between them. The CDR3 nucleotides are TGCAGTGCTAGGCCCCCGATGACACCGAACACTGAAGCTTTCTTT. Its translation: CSARPPMTPNTEAFF.

This clonotype was observed at least ten times. The chain links TRBV2 to TRBJ1-2; D gene ambiguous. Trimming removed 5 bases at V and 5 bases at J, with 9 bases between. Per the germline V gene, CDR1 is SNHLY and CDR2 is FYNNEI. The CDR3 length is 12 residues. CDR3 protein: CASSQVSYGYTF. The CDR3, as DNA: TGTGCCAGCAGTCAGGTTTCGTATGGCTACACCTTC.

This clonotype was counted a few times. The chain uses TRBV5-1 and TRBJ1-2, with 7 bases lining up with TRBD1. Trimming removed 5 bases from V and 6 bases from J; junction bases left unmatched: 10. The CDR3 extends over 14 amino acids. Germline-derived CDR1 and CDR2 are SGHRS and YFSETQ. The CDR3: CASSETGLFDGYTF. CDR3 DNA sequence: TGCGCCAGCAGTGAGACAGGGCTTTTTGATGGCTACACCTTC.

The chain recombines TRBV5-1 with TRBJ2-7; TRBD2 agrees at 7 bases. The CDR3 spans 15 residues. Germline values: CDR1 SGHRS, CDR2 YFSETQ. The V segment lost 2 bases and the J segment 0 bases; nucleotides outside the gene matches: 5. The CDR3 sequence is CASSLEGGGSYEQYF. CDR3 nucleotides: TGCGCCAGCAGCTTAGAAGGCGGGGGCTCCTACGAGCAGTACTTC.

V and J are TRBV5-1 and TRBJ2-5; D is possibly TRBD2 (6 bases). The V end lost 1 base, the J end lost 8 bases, and 15 bases lay between the germline ends. Per germline, CDR1 SGHRS and CDR2 YFSETQ. This CDR3 spans 14 amino acids. DNA of the CDR3: TGCGCCAGCAGCTTGTCGGGAGAGGGAAGAACCCAGTACTTC. This translates into CASSLSGEGRTQYF.

This clonotype has ten or more counts. This rearrangement joins TRBV28 to TRBJ2-3; weak D call: TRBD1 (5 bases). The CDR3 has 18 amino acids. Germline CDR1 MDHEN, CDR2 SYDVKM. Trimming shortened V by 1 base and J by 2 bases, and 19 bases separated the two germline ends. CDR3 sequence: CASSLLAGPQGPTDTQYF. Written as DNA, the CDR3 is TGTGCCAGCAGTTTATTGGCCGGGCCCCAGGGCCCCACAGATACGCAGTATTTT. The variable domain in full, with the rest retrieved from reference TRBV28 and TRBJ2-3, is DVKVTQSSRYLVKRTGEKVFLECVQDMDHENMFWYRQDPGLGLRLIYFSYDVKMKEKGDIPEGYSVSREKKERFSLILESASTNQTSMYLCASSLLAGPQGPTDTQYFGPGTRLTVL.

This clonotype was seen many times. The chain combines TRBV6-5 with TRBJ2-7; 9 positions agree with TRBD1. The CDR3 length is 14 residues. J lost 5 bases, V lost 2 bases, and 4 bases had no gene match. CDR1 is MNHEY and CDR2 is SVGAGI in the germline V gene. This chain's CDR3 is CASSYHRQGDEQYF. The CDR3 DNA sequence: TGTGCCAGCAGTTACCATAGACAGGGGGACGAGCAGTACTTC.

The rearrangement joins TRBV9 to TRBJ1-1, with D possibly TRBD1 on 6 matching bases. Germline V gene data show CDR1 as SGDLS and CDR2 as YYNGEE. Trimming left V 0 bases short and J 0 bases short, with 9 bases between. This CDR3 has 15 amino acids. The CDR3 DNA reads TGTGCCAGCAGCGTAGCGGCAGGGGTGAACACTGAAGCTTTCTTT. This codes for CASSVAAGVNTEAFF.

This clonotype was counted many times. J is TRBJ2-3 and V is TRBV7-2; 9 nucleotides match TRBD2. CDR1 is SGHTA and CDR2 is FQGNSA in the germline V gene. Trimming at V came to 5 bases and at J to 4 bases, leaving 13 bases not matched to a gene. The CDR3 runs to 17 residues. CDR3: CASSPAGGLALADTQYF. The CDR3 coding sequence is TGTGCCAGCAGCCCCGCCGGAGGACTAGCGTTGGCAGATACGCAGTATTTT.

Ten or more counts support this clonotype. V and J are TRBV7-2 and TRBJ2-7; no clear D gene. This CDR3 region has 14 residues. Germline CDR1 and CDR2: SGHTA and FQGNSA. Trimming cost V 1 base and J 8 bases, with 15 bases left between them. CDR3 in amino acids: CASSLVRQAPQQYF. CDR3 in DNA: TGTGCCAGCAGCTTAGTACGGCAGGCGCCGCAGCAGTACTTC.